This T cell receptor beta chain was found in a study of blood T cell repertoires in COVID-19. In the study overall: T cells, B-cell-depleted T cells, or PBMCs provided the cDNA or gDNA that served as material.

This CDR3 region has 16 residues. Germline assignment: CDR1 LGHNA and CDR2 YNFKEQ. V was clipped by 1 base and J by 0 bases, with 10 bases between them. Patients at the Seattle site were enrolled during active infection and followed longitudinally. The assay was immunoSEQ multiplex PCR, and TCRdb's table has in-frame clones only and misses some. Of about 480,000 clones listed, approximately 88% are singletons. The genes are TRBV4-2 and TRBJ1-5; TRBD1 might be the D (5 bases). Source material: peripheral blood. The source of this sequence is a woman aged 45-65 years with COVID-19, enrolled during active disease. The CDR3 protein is CASSQVWQGSNQPQHF. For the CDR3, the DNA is TGTGCCAGCAGCCAAGTCTGGCAGGGTAGCAATCAGCCCCAGCATTTT.